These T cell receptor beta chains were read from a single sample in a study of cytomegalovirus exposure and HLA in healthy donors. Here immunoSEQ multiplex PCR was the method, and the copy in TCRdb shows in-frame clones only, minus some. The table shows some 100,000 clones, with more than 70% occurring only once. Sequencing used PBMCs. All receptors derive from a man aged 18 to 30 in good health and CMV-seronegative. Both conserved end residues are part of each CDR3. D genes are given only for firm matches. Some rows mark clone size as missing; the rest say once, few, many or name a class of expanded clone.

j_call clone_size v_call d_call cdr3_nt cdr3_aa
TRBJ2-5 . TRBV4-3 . TGCGCCAGCAGCCAAGATAGCAGCGTTCCAGAGACCCAGTACTTC CASSQDSSVPETQYF
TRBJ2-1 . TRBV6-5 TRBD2 TGTGCCAGCGTGGCCGGGACTAGCGGCTACAATGAGCAGTTCTTC CASVAGTSGYNEQFF
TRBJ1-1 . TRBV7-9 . TGTGCCAGCAGCTTATTCGGGGTGACGAACACTGAAGCTTTCTTT CASSLFGVTNTEAFF
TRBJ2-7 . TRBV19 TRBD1 TGTGCCAGTAGTACCCGGGACAGTTCCTACGAGCAGTACTTC CASSTRDSSYEQYF
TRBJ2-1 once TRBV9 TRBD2 TGTGCCAGCAGCGCCCTCGTAAGGACTAGCCCTCCAAAGTCGGCATACAATGAGCAGTTCTTC CASSALVRTSPPKSAYNEQFF
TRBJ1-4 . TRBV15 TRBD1 TGTGCCACCAGCAGACCGGGACAGGGAGCAGGAAAACTGTTTTTT CATSRPGQGAGKLFF
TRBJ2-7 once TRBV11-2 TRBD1 TGTGCCAGCAGGTATTCCGGGACAGGGGGGAGCGAGCAGTACTTC CASRYSGTGGSEQYF
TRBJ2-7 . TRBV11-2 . TGTGCCAGCAGCCCCTTTGTCTCCTACGAGCAGTACTTC CASSPFVSYEQYF
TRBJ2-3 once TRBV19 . TGTGCCAGTACCTTTTTTAGCACAGATACGCAGTATTTT CASTFFSTDTQYF
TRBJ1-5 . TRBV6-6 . TGTGCCAGCAGTTACCGCAGGGATGGCAATCAGCCCCAGCATTTT CASSYRRDGNQPQHF
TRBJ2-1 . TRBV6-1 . TGTGCCAGCAGTGAAAGGGGTCTCAACAATGAGCAGTTCTTC CASSERGLNNEQFF
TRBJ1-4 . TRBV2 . TGTGCCAGCAGTGTACAGGGAGCAACTAATGAAAAACTGTTTTTT CASSVQGATNEKLFF
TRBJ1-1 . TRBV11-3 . TGTGCCAGCAGCTTGGCATCCCTGAGGACTGAAGCTTTCTTT CASSLASLRTEAFF
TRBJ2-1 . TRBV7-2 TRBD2 TGTGCCAGCAGCTTAGCATCGGGGGGGCACTATCCTGAGCAGTTCTTC CASSLASGGHYPEQFF
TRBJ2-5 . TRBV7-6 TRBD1 TGTGCCAGCAGCTTAAACGTACAGGGGGGAGAGACCCAGTACTTC CASSLNVQGGETQYF
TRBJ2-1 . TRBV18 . TGTGCCAGCTCACCTCCAGCAGGGGACAATGAGCAGTTCTTC CASSPPAGDNEQFF
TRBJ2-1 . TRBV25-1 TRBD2 TGTGCCAGCAGTGACCAGCGGGGGTCATACAATGAGCAGTTCTTC CASSDQRGSYNEQFF
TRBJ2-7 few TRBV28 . TGTGCCAGCAGCCACGGGAAGTACTTC CASSHGKYF
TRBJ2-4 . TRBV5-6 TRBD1 TGTGCCAGCAGCCCCGGACAGGGCGACATTCAGTACTTC CASSPGQGDIQYF
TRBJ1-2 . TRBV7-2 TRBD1 TGTGCCAGCATCCTATTCCCGGGACAGCCAAATGGCTACACCTTC CASILFPGQPNGYTF
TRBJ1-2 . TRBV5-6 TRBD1 TGTGCCAGCAGCTTACCGGGACAGGGGCTACTTAACTATGGCTACACCTTC CASSLPGQGLLNYGYTF
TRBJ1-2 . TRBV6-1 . TGTGCCAGCAGTTGGGACATCGGCTATGGCTACACCTTC CASSWDIGYGYTF
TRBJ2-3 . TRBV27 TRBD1 TGTGCCAGCAGTGACCGGGACAGGAACACAGATACGCAGTATTTT CASSDRDRNTDTQYF
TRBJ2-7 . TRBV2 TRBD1 TGTGCCAGCGGGAGGACAGGGGGGTCCTACGAGCAGTACTTC CASGRTGGSYEQYF
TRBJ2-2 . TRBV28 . TGTGCCAGCATCCCGGGGGATAACACCGGGGAGCTGTTTTTT CASIPGDNTGELFF
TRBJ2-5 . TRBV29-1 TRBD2 TGCAGCGTTGGGGGGGGAACTAGCGGGAGGGCCTTGGAGACCCAGTACTTC CSVGGGTSGRALETQYF
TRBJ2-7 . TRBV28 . TGTGCCAGCAGTTTGGTCGGGGCCTACGAGCAGTACTTC CASSLVGAYEQYF
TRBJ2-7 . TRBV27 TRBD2 TGTGCCAGCGGGTTGACTAGCGGAACCTACGAGCAGTACTTC CASGLTSGTYEQYF
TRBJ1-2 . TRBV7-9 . TGTGCCAGCAGGCCCGGTGTCATCCACTATGGCTACACCTTC CASRPGVIHYGYTF
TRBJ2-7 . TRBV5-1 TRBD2 TGCGCCAGCAGCTTGGTACTAGCGGGAGTATTCTACGAGCAGTACTTC CASSLVLAGVFYEQYF
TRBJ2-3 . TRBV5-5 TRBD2 TGTGCCAGCATCGCGAGCGGACTAGCGGGAGAAGATACGCAGTATTTT CASIASGLAGEDTQYF
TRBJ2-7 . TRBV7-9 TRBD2 TGTGCCAGCAGCCCGACTAGCGGGAGGTTCGACTCCTACGAGCAGTACTTC CASSPTSGRFDSYEQYF
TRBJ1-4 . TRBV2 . TGTGCCAGCACCGGTCAGGGGCGCGAACTGTTTTTT CASTGQGRELFF
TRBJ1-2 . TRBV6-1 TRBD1 TGTGCCAGCAGTGAAGGACAGGGCTATAGCTATGGCTACACCTTC CASSEGQGYSYGYTF
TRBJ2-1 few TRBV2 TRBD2 TGTGCCAGCAGTGAAGGCGGGGGAGACAATGAGCAGTTCTTC CASSEGGGDNEQFF
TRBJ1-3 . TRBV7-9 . TGTGCCAGCACCGAGACAGCAGCTGGAAACACCATATATTTT CASTETAAGNTIYF
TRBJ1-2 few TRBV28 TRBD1 TGTGCCAGCAGTTCCCCCCAAGACAGGGGGCACTATGGCTACACCTTC CASSSPQDRGHYGYTF
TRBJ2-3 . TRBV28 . TGTGCCAGCAGTTTATATCGGAGGAGCACAGATACGCAGTATTTT CASSLYRRSTDTQYF
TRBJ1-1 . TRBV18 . TGTGCCAGCTCACCACGGTCGGGGAGAGGGAACACTGAAGCTTTCTTT CASSPRSGRGNTEAFF
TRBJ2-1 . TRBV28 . TGTGCCAGCAGGTGGACGGGATACAATGAGCAGTTCTTC CASRWTGYNEQFF
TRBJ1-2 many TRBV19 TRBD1 TGTGCCAGTAGTTTCCGGGACAGTTACTTCTATGGCTACACCTTC CASSFRDSYFYGYTF
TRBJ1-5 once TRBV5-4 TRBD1 TGTGCCAGCAGCATGGGACAGGGGAGAGATCAGCCCCAGCATTTT CASSMGQGRDQPQHF
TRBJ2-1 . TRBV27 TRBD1 TGTGCCAGCGGGACAGGGTCCAATGAGCAGTTCTTC CASGTGSNEQFF
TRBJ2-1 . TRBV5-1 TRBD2 TGCGCCAGCAGCTTGTTTGGGGGTCTAGCGGGAAGCGGTGAGCAGTTCTTC CASSLFGGLAGSGEQFF
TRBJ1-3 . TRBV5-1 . TGCGCCAGCAGCGAAAGACCTACCGTGGACAGACGAGACTCTGGAAACACCATATATTTT CASSERPTVDRRDSGNTIYF
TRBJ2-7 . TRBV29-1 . TGCAGCGTTGAAGGGATAGCGGGACAGGGCTCCTACGAGCAGTACTTC CSVEGIAGQGSYEQYF
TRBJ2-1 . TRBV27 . TGTGCCAGCAGTTCAGTCCTGGGGGACTTCTCCTACAATGAGCAGTTCTTC CASSSVLGDFSYNEQFF
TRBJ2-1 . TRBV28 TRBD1 TGTGCCAGCCGACAGGGTCCCTACAATGAGCAGTTCTTC CASRQGPYNEQFF
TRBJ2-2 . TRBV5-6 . TGTGCCAGCAGCACCCGTCGGGACTCTTTCACCGGGGAGCTGTTTTTT CASSTRRDSFTGELFF
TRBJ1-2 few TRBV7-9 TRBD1 TGTGCCAGCAGCCCCGTAACAGGGGGCACAAATGAGGGTGGCTACACCTTC CASSPVTGGTNEGGYTF
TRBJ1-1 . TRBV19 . TGTGCCAGTAGGGGGCCGGAGGGTACAATGGCTGAAGCTTTCTTT CASRGPEGTMAEAFF
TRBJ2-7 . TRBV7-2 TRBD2 TGTGCCAGCAGTTACGGGACTAGCGGGGCCTACGAGCAGTACTTC CASSYGTSGAYEQYF
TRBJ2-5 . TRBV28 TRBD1 TGTGCCAGCAGAACCTGGACAGGAGGACGGGAGACCCAGTACTTC CASRTWTGGRETQYF
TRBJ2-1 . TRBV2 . TGTGCCAGCACCGGAGATAAGGAGCAGTTCTTC CASTGDKEQFF
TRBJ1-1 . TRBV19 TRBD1 TGTGCCAGTAGTATTTGGTACGGGCAGGGGGCCGGGACTGAAGCTTTCTTT CASSIWYGQGAGTEAFF
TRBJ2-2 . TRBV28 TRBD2 TGTGCCAGCAGTTTAAGCGGGGGCACCGGGGAGCTGTTTTTT CASSLSGGTGELFF
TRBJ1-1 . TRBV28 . TGTGCCAGCAGTTCCTTCTCCGAAGCTTTCTTT CASSSFSEAFF
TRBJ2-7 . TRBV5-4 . TGTGCCAGCAGCTTGGACAGTAAATCCCGTGAGCAGTACTTC CASSLDSKSREQYF
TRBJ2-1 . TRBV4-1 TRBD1 TGCGCCAGCAGCCAAGCACGGACAGGCTACAATGAGCAGTTCTTC CASSQARTGYNEQFF